These 12 T cell receptor beta chains came from one sample sequenced in a study of blood T cell repertoires in COVID-19. The table came from immunoSEQ multiplex PCR; TCRdb's copy has only in-frame clones and leaves some out. The table lists a few hundred thousand clones, 80% to 90% of them singletons. Sequenced input: peripheral blood. Source of these receptors: a man aged 25-40 years with acute or convalescent COVID-19.

This rearrangement joins TRBV24-1 to TRBJ2-1, with 7 bases lining up with TRBD2. V shed 3 bases and J 6 bases; nucleotides not matched to a gene: 4. The germline V gene encodes CDR1 KGHDR and CDR2 SFDVKD. This CDR3 is built from 14 residues. CDR3 amino acids: CATSDGEGGNEQFF. Written as DNA, the CDR3 is TGTGCCACCAGTGATGGGGAGGGCGGCAATGAGCAGTTCTTC.

The rearrangement links TRBV6-6 to TRBJ2-1; TRBD1 might be the D (6 bases). V gave up 4 bases and J gave up 10 bases, with 8 bases separating them. CDR1 is MNHNY and CDR2 is SVGAGI in the germline V gene (reference sequence). This CDR3 contains 11 residues. The CDR3 is CASSWGHEQFF. In nucleotides, the CDR3 is TGTGCCAGCAGTTGGGGGCACGAGCAGTTCTTC.

In the case of this clone: At one boundary the junction diverges from the germline segment, which might be a read error. The chain combines TRBV5-1 with TRBJ1-2; 8 nucleotides align to TRBD1. Germline CDR1 is SGHRS and CDR2 is YFSETQ. The CDR3 has 14 residues. The CDR3 loop is CASSLEQGAYGYTF. DNA of the CDR3: TGCGCCAGCAGTTTGGAGCAGGGGGCGTATGGCTACACCTTC.

V usage is TRBV28 and J usage is TRBJ1-5; D not resolved. The CDR3 is 12 residues long. CDR1 is MDHEN, CDR2 SYDVKM, per germline. Trimming removed 5 bases at V and 4 bases at J, with 6 bases between. CDR3 DNA sequence: TGTGCCAGCAGTGGAGGGAATCAGCCCCAGCATTTT. Its protein is CASSGGNQPQHF.

V usage is TRBV6-5 and J usage is TRBJ1-2; possibly TRBD1 for D (6 bases). This CDR3 spans 13 amino acids. Trimming took 6 bases from V and 4 from J, leaving 12 bases between them. Germline V gene lookup returns CDR1 MNHEY and CDR2 SVGAGI. The CDR3 region is CASRPTGFYGYTF. In DNA form, the CDR3 reads TGTGCCAGCAGACCGACAGGATTCTATGGCTACACCTTC.

This chain links TRBV5-1 with TRBJ2-6; D is unclear. The V gene's germline CDR1 is SGHRS and CDR2 YFSETQ. This CDR3 has 14 amino acids. V gave up 4 bases and J gave up 2 bases, with 7 bases separating them. The CDR3 DNA sequence: TGCGCCAGCAGCCTAAATACTGGGGCCAACGTCCTGACTTTC. Its translation: CASSLNTGANVLTF.

The chain employs TRBV19 and TRBJ2-1, with a possible D match to TRBD2 (6 bases). This CDR3 region has 17 residues. Trimming shortened V by 3 bases and J by 0 bases, and 15 bases separated the two germline ends. The germline CDR1 and CDR2 sequences are LNHDA and SQIVND (reference sequence). The CDR3 is CASSMGGQGLSYNEQFF. CDR3 coding DNA: TGTGCCAGTAGTATGGGTGGGCAGGGACTCTCCTACAATGAGCAGTTCTTC. The variable domain in full, with the rest retrieved from reference TRBV19 and TRBJ2-1, is DGGITQSPKYLFRKEGQNVTLSCEQNLNHDAMYWYRQDPGQGLRLIYYSQIVNDFQKGDIAEGYSVSREKKESFPLTVTSAQKNPTAFYLCASSMGGQGLSYNEQFFGPGTRLTVL.

The chain uses TRBV3-1 (or the pseudogene TRBV3-2) and TRBJ1-1; D ambiguous. Germline assignment: CDR1 LGHDT and CDR2 YNNKEL (reference sequence). This CDR3 has 14 residues. The V and J ends lost 4 bases and 5 bases respectively, with 14 bases between them. CDR3 bases: TGTGCCAGCAGCCCGGGGAGTTATCGTACTGAAGCTTTCTTT. Its translation: CASSPGSYRTEAFF.

Comments on this clone: The sample carries other DNA sequences with the same CDR3. The J gene is TRBJ1-3, the V gene TRBV18, with 11 bases identical to TRBD1. V was clipped by 4 bases and J by 0 bases; unmatched bases: 2. CDR1 and CDR2 (germline): KGHSH, LQKENI. The CDR3 is 16 residues long. CDR3 nucleotide sequence: TGTGCCAGCTCACTAGGACAGGGGGCCTCTGGAAACACCATATATTTT. It specifies CASSLGQGASGNTIYF.

The chain couples TRBV4-1 to TRBJ2-7; 7 nucleotides match TRBD2. The CDR3 runs 18 residues. V gave up 3 bases and J gave up 3 bases; unmatched junction bases: 17. The V gene's germline CDR1 is MGHRA and CDR2 YSYEKL. In DNA, the CDR3 is TGCGCCAGCAGCCACCCAGGCCAGGGACGGGGGGATATCTACGAGCAGTACTTC. Encoded protein: CASSHPGQGRGDIYEQYF.

The rearrangement uses TRBV5-5 and TRBJ1-2; D remains ambiguous. This CDR3 region has 13 residues. Germline-derived CDR1 and CDR2 are SGHKS and YYEKEE (reference sequence). V lost 7 bases, J lost 3 bases, and 13 bases lay in between. CDR3 DNA sequence: TGTGCCAGCGCCCCACGGAGGGACTATGGCTACACCTTC. It encodes CASAPRRDYGYTF.

This rearrangement joins TRBV5-6 to TRBJ1-5; D is undetermined. This CDR3 has 13 amino acids. Between the trimmed V and J ends, which lost 0 bases and 4 bases, there was a span of 5 bases. Germline values: CDR1 SGHDT, CDR2 YYEEEE. The CDR3 loop is CASSLGRNQPQHF. The CDR3 nucleotides read TGTGCCAGCAGCTTGGGGAGGAATCAGCCCCAGCATTTT.